The clone carrying this TCR beta chain was seen a few times. Its cognate antigen is unknown. The time point is: patch test 3, about 24 weeks after DPC sensitization. Treatment denoted: therapeutic diphenylcyclopropenone sensitization with weekly scalp DPC. These data belong to a study of human T cells and chemical hapten exposure. About the research overall: Each week of the roughly 22-week study, patients had diphenylcyclopropenone applied to the scalp.

Study observations and caveats: The study found expanded TCRs formed significantly more large CDR3 similarity clusters than controls.

The library tagged each cDNA molecule with unique molecular identifiers. TCRdb passed the RACE reads through MiXCR, listing each CDR3 protein once. Among around 200,000 distinct CDR3 sequences listed, around 23% were seen once. The input for sequencing was whole blood, taken in connection with sensitization to the hapten diphenylcyclopropenone (DPC). The TCR comes from a woman aged 40 to 49 with alopecia areata. Some clones in this sample may be carry-over from other donors' samples.

This CDR3 reads CASRSAGKFTDTQYF. The CDR3 nucleotides read TGTGCCAGCAGGTCGGCGGGCAAGTTCACAGATACGCAGTATTTT. This chain joins TRBV6-1 and TRBJ2-3, with a possible D match to TRBD2 (5 bases). Trimming stripped 6 bases from V and 2 bases from J, with 15 bases between. The V gene's germline CDR1 is MNHNS and CDR2 SASEGT. The CDR3 contains 15 residues.